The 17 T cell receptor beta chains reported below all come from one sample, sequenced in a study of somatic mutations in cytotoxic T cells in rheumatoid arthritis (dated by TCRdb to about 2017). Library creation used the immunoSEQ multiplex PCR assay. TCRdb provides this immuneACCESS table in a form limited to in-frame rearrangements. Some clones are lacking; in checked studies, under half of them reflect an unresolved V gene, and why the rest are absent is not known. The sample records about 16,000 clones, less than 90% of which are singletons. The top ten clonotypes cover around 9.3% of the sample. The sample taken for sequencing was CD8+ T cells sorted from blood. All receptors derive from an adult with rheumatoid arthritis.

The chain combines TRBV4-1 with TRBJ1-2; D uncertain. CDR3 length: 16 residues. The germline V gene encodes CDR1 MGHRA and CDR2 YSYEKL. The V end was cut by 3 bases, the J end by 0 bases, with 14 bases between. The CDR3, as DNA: TGCGCCAGCAGCCAGGACTTACAGTTTACTAACTATGGCTACACCTTC. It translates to CASSQDLQFTNYGYTF.

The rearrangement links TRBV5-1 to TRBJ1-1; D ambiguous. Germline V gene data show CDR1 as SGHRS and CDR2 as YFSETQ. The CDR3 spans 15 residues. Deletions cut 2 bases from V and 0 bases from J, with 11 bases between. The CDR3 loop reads CASSFNPGVNTEAFF. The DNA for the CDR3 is TGCGCCAGCAGCTTCAATCCGGGTGTGAACACTGAAGCTTTCTTT.

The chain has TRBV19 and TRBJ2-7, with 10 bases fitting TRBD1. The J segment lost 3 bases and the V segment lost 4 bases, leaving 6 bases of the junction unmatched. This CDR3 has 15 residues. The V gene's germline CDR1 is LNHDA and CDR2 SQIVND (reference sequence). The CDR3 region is CASSTRTGGNYEQYF. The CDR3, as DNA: TGTGCCAGTAGTACCCGGACAGGGGGAAACTACGAGCAGTACTTC.

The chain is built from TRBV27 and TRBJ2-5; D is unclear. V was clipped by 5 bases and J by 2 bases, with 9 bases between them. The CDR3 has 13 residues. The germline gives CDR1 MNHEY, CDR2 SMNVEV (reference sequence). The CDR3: CASSPLKQETQYF. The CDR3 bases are TGTGCCAGCAGTCCTCTTAAACAAGAGACCCAGTACTTC.

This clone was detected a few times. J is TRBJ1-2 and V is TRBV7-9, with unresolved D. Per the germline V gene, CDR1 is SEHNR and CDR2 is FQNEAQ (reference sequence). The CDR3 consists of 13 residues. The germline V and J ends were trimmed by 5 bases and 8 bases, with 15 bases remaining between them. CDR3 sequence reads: CASSPPGKGGYTF. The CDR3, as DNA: TGTGCCAGCAGCCCGCCGGGAAAGGGAGGCTACACCTTC.

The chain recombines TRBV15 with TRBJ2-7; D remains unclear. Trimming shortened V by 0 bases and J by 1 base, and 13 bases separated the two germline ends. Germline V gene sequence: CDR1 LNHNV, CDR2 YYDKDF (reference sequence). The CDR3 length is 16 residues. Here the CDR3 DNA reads TGTGCCACCAGCAGAGATCCCGACCCCCCGTCCTACGAGCAGTACTTC. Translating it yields CATSRDPDPPSYEQYF.

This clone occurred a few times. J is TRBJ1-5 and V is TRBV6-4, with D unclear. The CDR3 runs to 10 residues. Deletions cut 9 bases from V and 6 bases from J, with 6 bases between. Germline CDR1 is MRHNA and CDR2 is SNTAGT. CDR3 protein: CARWCQPQHF. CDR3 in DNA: TGTGCCAGGTGGTGTCAGCCCCAGCATTTT.

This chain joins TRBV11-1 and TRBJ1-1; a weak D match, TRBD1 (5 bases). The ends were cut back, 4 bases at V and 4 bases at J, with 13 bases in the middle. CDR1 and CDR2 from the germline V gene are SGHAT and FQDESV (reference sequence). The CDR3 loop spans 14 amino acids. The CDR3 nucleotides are TGTGCCAGCAGCTCATGGGGGACCTTCACTGAAGCTTTCTTT. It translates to CASSSWGTFTEAFF.

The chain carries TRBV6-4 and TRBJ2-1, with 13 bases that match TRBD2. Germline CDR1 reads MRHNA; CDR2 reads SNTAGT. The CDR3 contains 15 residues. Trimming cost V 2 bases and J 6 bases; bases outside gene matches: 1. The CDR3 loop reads CASSDTSGGANEQFF. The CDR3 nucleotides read TGTGCCAGCAGTGACACTAGCGGGGGGGCCAATGAGCAGTTCTTC.

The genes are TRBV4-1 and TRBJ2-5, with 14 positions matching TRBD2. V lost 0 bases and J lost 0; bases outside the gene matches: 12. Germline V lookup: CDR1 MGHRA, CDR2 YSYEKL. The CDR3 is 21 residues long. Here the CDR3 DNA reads TGCGCCAGCAGCCAAGAGGGTGAATCGGGACTAGCGGGGGCCGACCAAGAGACCCAGTACTTC. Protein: CASSQEGESGLAGADQETQYF.

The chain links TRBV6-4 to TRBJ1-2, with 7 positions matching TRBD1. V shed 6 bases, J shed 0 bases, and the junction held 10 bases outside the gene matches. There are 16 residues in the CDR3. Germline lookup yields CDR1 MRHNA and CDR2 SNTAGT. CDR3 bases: TGTGCCAGCAGGCTTTTCCGGGACAGAGCTAACTATGGCTACACCTTC. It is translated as CASRLFRDRANYGYTF.

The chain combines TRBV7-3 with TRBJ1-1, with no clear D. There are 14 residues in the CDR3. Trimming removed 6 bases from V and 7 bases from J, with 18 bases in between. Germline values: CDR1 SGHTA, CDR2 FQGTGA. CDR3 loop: CASSKLGLEDEAFF. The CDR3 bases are TGTGCCAGCAGTAAACTTGGGCTCGAGGATGAAGCTTTCTTT. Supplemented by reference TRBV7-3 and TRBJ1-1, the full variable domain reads GAGVSQTPSNKVTEKGKYVELRCDPISGHTALYWYRQSLGQGPEFLIYFQGTGAADDSGLPNDRFFAVRPEGSVSTLKIQRTERGDSAVYLCASSKLGLEDEAFFGQGTRLTVV.

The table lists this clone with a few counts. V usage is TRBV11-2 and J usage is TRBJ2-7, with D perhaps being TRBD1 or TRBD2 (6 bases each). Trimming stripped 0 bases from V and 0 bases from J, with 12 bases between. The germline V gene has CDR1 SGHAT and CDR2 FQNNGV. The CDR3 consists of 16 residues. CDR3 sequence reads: CASSLDAGQSSYEQYF. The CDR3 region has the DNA TGTGCCAGCAGCTTAGATGCGGGACAAAGCTCCTACGAGCAGTACTTC. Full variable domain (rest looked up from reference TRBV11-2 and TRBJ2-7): EAGVAQSPRYKIIEKRQSVAFWCNPISGHATLYWYQQILGQGPKLLIQFQNNGVVDDSQLPKDRFSAERLKGVDSTLKIQPAKLEDSAVYLCASSLDAGQSSYEQYFGPGTRLTVT.

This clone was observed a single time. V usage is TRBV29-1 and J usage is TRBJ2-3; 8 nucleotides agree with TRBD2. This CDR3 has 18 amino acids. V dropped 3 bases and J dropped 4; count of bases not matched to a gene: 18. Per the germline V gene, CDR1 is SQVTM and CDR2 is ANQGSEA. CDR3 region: CSVEDSKGRGAGSDTQYF. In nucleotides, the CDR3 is TGCAGCGTTGAGGATTCAAAAGGGCGGGGGGCCGGGTCAGATACGCAGTATTTT.

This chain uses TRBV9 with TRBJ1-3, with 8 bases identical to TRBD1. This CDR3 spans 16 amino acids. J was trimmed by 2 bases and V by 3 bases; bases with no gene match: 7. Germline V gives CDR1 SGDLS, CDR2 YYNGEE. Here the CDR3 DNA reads TGTGCCAGCAGCGCAAAGTCAGGGGGCACTGGAAACACCATATATTTT. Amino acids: CASSAKSGGTGNTIYF. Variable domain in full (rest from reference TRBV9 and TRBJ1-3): DSGVTQTPKHLITATGQRVTLRCSPRSGDLSVYWYQQSLDQGLQFLIQYYNGEERAKGNILERFSAQQFPDLHSELNLSSLELGDSALYFCASSAKSGGTGNTIYFGEGSWLTVV.

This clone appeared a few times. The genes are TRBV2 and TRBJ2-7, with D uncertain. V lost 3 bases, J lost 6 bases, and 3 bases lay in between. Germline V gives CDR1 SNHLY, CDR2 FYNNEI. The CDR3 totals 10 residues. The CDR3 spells CASSEVEQYF. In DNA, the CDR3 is TGTGCCAGCAGTGAGGTCGAGCAGTACTTC.

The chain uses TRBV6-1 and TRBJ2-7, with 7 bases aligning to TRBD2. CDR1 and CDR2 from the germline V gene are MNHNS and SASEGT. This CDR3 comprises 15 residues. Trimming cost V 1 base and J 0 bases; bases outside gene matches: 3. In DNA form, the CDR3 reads TGTGCCAGCAGTGAAGGCGGGGGTGGCTCCTACGAGCAGTACTTC. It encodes CASSEGGGGSYEQYF.